This is a list of T cell receptor beta chains from one sample in a study of blood T cell repertoires in COVID-19. Only in-frame clones appear in the TCRdb table, and some are missing; sequencing was by immunoSEQ multiplex PCR. Of roughly 410,000 clones in the sample, approximately 91% were seen once. The sample taken for sequencing was peripheral blood. The receptor source for this set is a woman aged 40 to 50 with COVID-19, enrolled during active disease. The CDR3 runs from the conserved cysteine through the conserved F or W. A D gene is named only where the DNA matches it firmly. Expanded clones are given a class, and other clones once, few, many or no size at all.

j_call | clone_size | d_call | v_call | cdr3_aa | cdr3_nt
TRBJ2-1 | - | - | TRBV5-1 | CASSLASGSSYNEQFF | TGCGCCAGCAGCTTGGCGAGCGGTAGCTCCTACAATGAGCAGTTCTTC
TRBJ1-2 | - | TRBD1 | TRBV11-2 | CASRNTGTGGGYGYTF | TGTGCCAGCAGGAATACCGGGACAGGGGGCGGCTATGGCTACACCTTC
TRBJ1-2 | - | - | TRBV24-1 | CATSDLGQYGYTF | TGTGCCACCAGTGATTTGGGGCAGTATGGCTACACCTTC
TRBJ1-1 | - | TRBD1 | TRBV28 | CASPEGARTEAFF | TGTGCCAGCCCCGAGGGGGCAAGGACTGAAGCTTTCTTT
TRBJ1-1 | - | TRBD1 | TRBV11-2 | CASSLMGQSNTEAFF | TGTGCCAGCAGCTTAATGGGACAGAGTAACACTGAAGCTTTCTTT
TRBJ1-2 | - | TRBD1 | TRBV5-1 | CASARTGADYGYTF | TGCGCCAGCGCCCGGACAGGGGCCGACTATGGCTACACCTTC
TRBJ1-2 | - | TRBD1 | TRBV6-6 | CASSLDRVYGYTF | TGTGCCAGCAGCCTTGACAGGGTCTATGGCTACACCTTC
TRBJ1-5 | - | - | TRBV28 | CASSFRGIGYQPQHF | TGTGCCAGCAGTTTTCGAGGGATAGGGTATCAGCCCCAGCATTTT
TRBJ2-5 | few | - | TRBV24-1 | CATSDSPPGQETQYF | TGTGCCACCAGTGATTCCCCCCCCGGGCAAGAGACCCAGTACTTC
TRBJ1-2 | - | - | TRBV12-3/TRBV12-4 | CASTPSENGYTF | TGTGCCAGCACCCCCAGCGAGAATGGCTACACCTTC
TRBJ2-1 | - | TRBD2 | TRBV11-2 | CASSPRTSGSINEQFF | TGTGCCAGCAGCCCGCGGACTAGCGGGAGTATAAATGAGCAGTTCTTC
TRBJ2-3 | - | - | TRBV15 | CATSFQDTQYF | TGTGCCACCAGCTTTCAAGATACGCAGTATTTT
TRBJ2-3 | - | - | TRBV5-4 | CASSETIRESTQYF | TGTGCCAGCAGCGAGACGATCCGGGAATCTACGCAGTATTTT
TRBJ2-7 | - | TRBD1 | TRBV28 | CASSLSGQGDYEQYF | TGTGCCAGCAGTTTATCGGGACAGGGTGACTACGAGCAGTACTTC
TRBJ1-1 | once | - | TRBV27 | CASSDWSLGSEAFF | TGTGCCAGCAGTGACTGGTCCCTGGGTAGTGAAGCTTTCTTT
TRBJ1-2 | - | - | TRBV19 | CASSIQGPAGYTF | TGTGCCAGTAGTATTCAGGGGCCGGCTGGCTACACCTTC
TRBJ2-7 | - | TRBD1 | TRBV4-3 | CASSQEDGTAYEQYF | TGCGCCAGCAGCCAAGAAGACGGGACAGCCTACGAGCAGTACTTC
TRBJ1-1 | few | TRBD1 | TRBV18 | CASSPQGGNTEAFF | TGTGCCAGCTCACCCCAGGGGGGAAACACTGAAGCTTTCTTT
TRBJ1-4 | - | - | TRBV5-4 | CASSLASRGLNEKLFF | TGTGCCAGCAGCTTGGCCTCTAGGGGCCTTAATGAAAAACTGTTTTTT
TRBJ2-7 | - | TRBD1 | TRBV7-9 | CASSPTLRGRYEQYF | TGTGCCAGCAGCCCTACTTTAAGGGGGCGCTACGAGCAGTACTTC
TRBJ2-2 | - | TRBD2 | TRBV29-1 | CSGKAGTTGELFF | TGCAGCGGCAAAGCGGGGACCACCGGGGAGCTGTTTTTT
TRBJ2-6 | - | - | TRBV6-2/TRBV6-3 | CASSFTGFSSGANVLTF | TGTGCCAGCAGTTTTACAGGCTTTAGCTCTGGGGCCAACGTCCTGACTTTC
TRBJ1-1 | - | - | TRBV13 | CASSLGTTGTAFF | TGTGCCAGCAGCTTAGGAACTACAGGAACAGCTTTCTTT
TRBJ2-3 | - | - | TRBV2 | CASIAGGNTDTQYF | TGTGCCAGCATTGCCGGAGGGAACACAGATACGCAGTATTTT
TRBJ1-2 | - | - | TRBV29-1 | CSALFYGYTF | TGCAGCGCCCTTTTTTATGGCTACACCTTC
TRBJ2-3 | - | - | TRBV3-1/TRBV3-2 | CASSQDPGVRLTDTQYF | TGTGCCAGCAGCCAAGACCCCGGGGTTCGCCTCACAGATACGCAGTATTTT
TRBJ1-1 | - | TRBD1 | TRBV27 | CASTPGGNTEAFF | TGTGCCAGCACCCCAGGGGGGAACACTGAAGCTTTCTTT
TRBJ1-1 | - | TRBD1 | TRBV5-1 | CASSLGQRNTEAFF | TGCGCCAGCAGCCTGGGACAGAGGAACACTGAAGCTTTCTTT
TRBJ1-3 | once | - | TRBV6-5 | CASSRTYDYGNTIYF | TGTGCCAGCAGCCGAACATACGATTACGGAAACACCATATATTTT
TRBJ2-1 | - | TRBD2 | TRBV12-3/TRBV12-4 | CASRFSGSNEQFF | TGTGCCAGCAGATTTAGCGGGAGCAATGAGCAGTTCTTC
TRBJ2-2 | - | TRBD1 | TRBV7-9 | CASSPPAGGIGELFF | TGTGCCAGCAGCCCCCCTGCAGGGGGCATCGGGGAGCTGTTTTTT
TRBJ2-2 | - | TRBD2 | TRBV6-1 | CASSERGGPVGELFF | TGTGCCAGCAGTGAACGGGGGGGCCCGGTCGGGGAGCTGTTTTTT
TRBJ1-2 | - | TRBD1 | TRBV15 | CATSRTGLGYGYTF | TGTGCCACCAGCAGGACAGGGCTAGGGTATGGCTACACCTTC
TRBJ2-7 | - | TRBD2 | TRBV20-1 | CSASRSSGGPSDEQYF | TGCAGTGCTAGTCGTTCTAGCGGGGGCCCTTCGGACGAGCAGTACTTC
TRBJ1-5 | - | - | TRBV12-3/TRBV12-4 | CASMADSYQPQHF | TGTGCCAGCATGGCTGACAGTTATCAGCCCCAGCATTTT
TRBJ1-1 | - | - | TRBV5-5 | CASSTGSQRPTTEAFF | TGTGCCAGCAGCACCGGGTCGCAGAGGCCAACCACTGAAGCTTTCTTT
TRBJ2-1 | - | TRBD1 | TRBV6-5 | CASRQGGYEQFF | TGTGCCAGTAGACAGGGGGGATATGAGCAGTTCTTC
TRBJ1-2 | - | - | TRBV3-1/TRBV3-2 | CASSPLGETEYGYTF | TGTGCCAGCAGCCCCCTCGGGGAGACGGAATATGGCTACACCTTC
TRBJ1-2 | - | - | TRBV7-7 | CASSLDAGEKVNYGYTF | TGTGCTAGCAGCTTAGACGCAGGGGAAAAAGTGAACTATGGCTACACCTTC
TRBJ1-4 | - | TRBD1 | TRBV11-2 | CASSLEVQGALKLFF | TGTGCCAGCAGCTTAGAGGTGCAGGGGGCGTTAAAACTGTTTTTT
TRBJ2-5 | - | - | TRBV2 | CASSEGRETQYF | TGTGCCAGCAGTGAAGGTAGAGAGACCCAGTACTTC
TRBJ1-6 | - | - | TRBV20-1 | CSARQGGTLHF | TGCAGTGCTAGGCAAGGGGGAACCCTCCACTTT
TRBJ2-3 | - | - | TRBV12-5 | CASGFHPRQYTSTDTQYF | TGTGCTAGTGGTTTCCATCCCCGACAGTATACTAGCACAGATACGCAGTATTTT
TRBJ1-1 | - | TRBD1 | TRBV28 | CASRGTGSNTEAFF | TGTGCCAGCAGGGGGACAGGGTCGAACACTGAAGCTTTCTTT
TRBJ2-7 | - | TRBD1 | TRBV27 | CASSFVQGQGAGEQYF | TGTGCCAGCAGTTTCGTTCAGGGACAGGGGGCGGGTGAGCAGTACTTC
TRBJ1-2 | - | - | TRBV7-9 | CASIGPAGNYGYTF | TGTGCCAGCATCGGACCGGCGGGGAACTATGGCTACACCTTC
TRBJ1-2 | - | TRBD1 | TRBV7-9 | CASSPTIPDRNTNYGYTF | TGTGCCAGCAGCCCAACCATACCGGACAGGAACACTAACTATGGCTACACCTTC
TRBJ2-1 | - | TRBD1 | TRBV7-3 | CASSPPGQGTYNEQFF | TGTGCCAGCAGCCCTCCGGGACAGGGTACCTACAATGAGCAGTTCTTC
TRBJ1-2 | once | - | TRBV4-3 | CASSQDAGRGGGYTF | TGCGCCAGCAGCCAAGATGCAGGGAGGGGGGGTGGCTACACCTTC
TRBJ1-2 | - | TRBD1 | TRBV5-1 | CASSTGQGYGYTF | TGCGCCAGCAGCACCGGACAGGGCTATGGCTACACCTTC
TRBJ1-2 | once | - | TRBV6-2/TRBV6-3 | CASSFSTGGYTF | TGTGCCAGCAGCTTTTCGACCGGGGGCTACACCTTC
TRBJ1-1 | once | - | TRBV6-2/TRBV6-3 | CASSYLVVRGKVNVNTEAFF | TGTGCCAGCAGTTACTTGGTTGTGAGGGGGAAAGTAAATGTGAACACTGAAGCTTTCTTT
TRBJ2-3 | - | - | TRBV6-5 | CASSSPGAGATDTQYF | TGTGCCAGCAGTTCCCCCGGCGCAGGCGCCACAGATACGCAGTATTTT
TRBJ1-4 | - | - | TRBV7-8 | CASSLASGGENEKLFF | TGTGCCAGCAGCTTAGCGTCGGGGGGGGAGAATGAAAAACTGTTTTTT
TRBJ2-5 | - | TRBD2 | TRBV2 | CASSDSSGEIQETQYF | TGTGCCAGCAGTGATTCTAGCGGAGAAATACAAGAGACCCAGTACTTC